This paragraph covers one T cell receptor beta chain sequence. Its antigen is not known. With V trimmed by 6 bases and J by 4 bases, 10 bases remained unmatched. CDR1 and CDR2 from the germline V gene are MNHEY and SMNVEV (reference sequence). There are 15 residues in the CDR3. Sequencing used immunoSEQ multiplex PCR; TCRdb keeps in-frame clones, though not all of them. The sample lists fewer than 60,000 clones; about 85% were seen once. The data belong to a study of OX40 agonist ivuxolimab in advanced cancers. Turning to the study itself: Given to patients was ivuxolimab, an agonistic anti-OX40 (CD134) antibody. Having had anti-PD-1, anti-PD-L1 or anti-CTLA-4 therapy before was allowed, and approximately 40% had some. Whole-study findings and limits: Specificity for antigen went undetermined in the expanded peripheral T cells.

The clonotype comes from an adult with an advanced solid tumor such as melanoma, head and neck, liver or kidney cancer. V usage is TRBV27 and J usage is TRBJ2-3; TRBD2 matches 7 bases. The sequencing here drew on CD4+ or CD8+ T cells sorted from blood, taken in a trial of the OX40 agonist ivuxolimab. CDR3 sequence reads: CASSWGGGEADTQYF. The CDR3 nucleotides read TGTGCCAGCAGCTGGGGGGGAGGGGAGGCAGATACGCAGTATTTT.